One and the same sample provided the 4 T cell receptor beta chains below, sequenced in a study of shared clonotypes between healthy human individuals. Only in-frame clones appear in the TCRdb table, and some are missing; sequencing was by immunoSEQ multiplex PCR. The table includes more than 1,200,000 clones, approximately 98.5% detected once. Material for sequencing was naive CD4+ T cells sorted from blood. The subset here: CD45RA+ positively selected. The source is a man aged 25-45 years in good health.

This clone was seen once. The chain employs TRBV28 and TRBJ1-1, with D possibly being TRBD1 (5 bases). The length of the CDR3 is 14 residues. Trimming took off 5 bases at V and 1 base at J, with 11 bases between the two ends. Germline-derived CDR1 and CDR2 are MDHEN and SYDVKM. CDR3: CASSGDGRNTEAFF. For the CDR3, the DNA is TGTGCCAGCAGTGGGGACGGCAGGAACACTGAAGCTTTCTTT. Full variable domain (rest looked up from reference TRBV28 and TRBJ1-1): DVKVTQSSRYLVKRTGEKVFLECVQDMDHENMFWYRQDPGLGLRLIYFSYDVKMKEKGDIPEGYSVSREKKERFSLILESASTNQTSMYLCASSGDGRNTEAFFGQGTRLTVV.

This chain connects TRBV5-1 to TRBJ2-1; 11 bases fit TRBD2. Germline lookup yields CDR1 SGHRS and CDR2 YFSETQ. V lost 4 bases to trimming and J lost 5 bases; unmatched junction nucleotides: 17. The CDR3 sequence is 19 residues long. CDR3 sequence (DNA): TGCGCCAGCAGCACGGGACACGTACCGGGACTAGCGGTTAACAATGAGCAGTTCTTC. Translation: CASSTGHVPGLAVNNEQFF. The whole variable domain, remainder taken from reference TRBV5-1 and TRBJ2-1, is KAGVTQTPRYLIKTRGQQVTLSCSPISGHRSVSWYQQTPGQGLQFLFEYFSETQRNKGNFPGRFSGRQFSNSRSEMNVSTLELGDSALYLCASSTGHVPGLAVNNEQFFGPGTRLTVL.

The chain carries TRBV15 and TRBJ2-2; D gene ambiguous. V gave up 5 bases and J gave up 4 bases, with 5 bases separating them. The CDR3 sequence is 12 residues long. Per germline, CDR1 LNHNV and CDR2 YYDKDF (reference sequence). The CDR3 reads CATSDTTGELFF. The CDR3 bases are TGTGCCACCAGCGATACCACCGGGGAGCTGTTTTTT.

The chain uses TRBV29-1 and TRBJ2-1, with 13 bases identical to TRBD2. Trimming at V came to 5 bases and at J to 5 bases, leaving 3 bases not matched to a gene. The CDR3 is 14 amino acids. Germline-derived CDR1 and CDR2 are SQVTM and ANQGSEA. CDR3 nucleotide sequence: TGCAGCGTTACCGGACTAGCGGGAGACAATGAGCAGTTCTTC. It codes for CSVTGLAGDNEQFF.